This T cell receptor beta chain was retrieved from a study of shared clonotypes between healthy human individuals. The test was conducted at deep level. The data were produced by immunoSEQ multiplex PCR, yet TCRdb's version contains in-frame clones alone and is incomplete. The sample yields about 680,000 clones, about 90% seen once. The CDR3 contains 16 residues. Germline V gene data show CDR1 as MNHEY and CDR2 as SMNVEV (reference sequence). V was pared by 5 bases and J by 1 base, with 17 bases between. CD45RO-negative, CCR7-positively selected cells formed the naive CD8 fraction, excluding terminally differentiated effector memory CD45RA+ cells.

The sample comprised naive CD8+ T cells sorted from blood. The rearrangement joins TRBV27 to TRBJ1-1, with a weak D call TRBD1 (6 bases). This receptor was obtained from a man in his thirties or forties in good health. The CDR3 spells CASSPLQGLGNTEAFF. The CDR3 DNA reads as TGTGCCAGCAGTCCGCTACAGGGATTGGGGAACACTGAAGCTTTCTTT.